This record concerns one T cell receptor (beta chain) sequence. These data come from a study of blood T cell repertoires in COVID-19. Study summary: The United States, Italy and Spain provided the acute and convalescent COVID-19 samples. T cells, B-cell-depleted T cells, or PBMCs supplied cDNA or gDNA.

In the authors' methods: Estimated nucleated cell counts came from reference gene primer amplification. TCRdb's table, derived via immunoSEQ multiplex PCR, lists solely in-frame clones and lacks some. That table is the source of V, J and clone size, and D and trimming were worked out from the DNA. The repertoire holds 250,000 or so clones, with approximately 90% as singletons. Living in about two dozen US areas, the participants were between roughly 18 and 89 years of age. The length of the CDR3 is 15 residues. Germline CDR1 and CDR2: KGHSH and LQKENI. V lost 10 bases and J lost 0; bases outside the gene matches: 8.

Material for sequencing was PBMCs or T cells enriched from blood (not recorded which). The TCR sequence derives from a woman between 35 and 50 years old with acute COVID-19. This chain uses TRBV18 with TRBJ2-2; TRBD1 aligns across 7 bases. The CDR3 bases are TGTGCCACCCAACAGGGGTCCGCGAACACCGGGGAGCTGTTTTTT. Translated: CATQQGSANTGELFF.